The 17 T cell receptor beta chains listed next were all sequenced from one sample in a study of T-cell memory formation after mild COVID-19. TCRdb ran MiXCR on the 5' RACE reads and lists one entry per CDR3 protein. The sample holds fewer than 300,000 distinct CDR3 sequences, roughly 17% seen once. The sample consisted of PBMCs or a T cell subset sorted from them (not recorded which). Receptor source: a man aged 18-30 years who had mild COVID-19 (a few samples of this study predate the infection). Cell type and time point are not known.

In this sample, this clonotype turned up a few times. The chain employs TRBV4-3 and TRBJ2-4; weak D call: TRBD1 (5 bases). This CDR3 has 15 residues. CDR1 and CDR2 from the germline V gene are LGHNA and YSLEER. The V and J ends lost 0 bases and 7 bases respectively, with 13 bases between them. This CDR3 reads CASSQEWGFGNIQYF. The CDR3 bases are TGCGCCAGCAGCCAAGAGTGGGGCTTTGGGAACATTCAGTACTTC.

The table lists this clonotype with many counts. V usage is TRBV6-4 and J usage is TRBJ2-3, with D perhaps matching TRBD2 (5 bases). Germline V gene lookup returns CDR1 MRHNA and CDR2 SNTAGT. The CDR3 runs 13 residues. V lost 3 bases to trimming and J lost 4 bases, with 8 bases between them. As DNA, the CDR3 is TGTGCCAGCAGTGAGGAGAGGGCAGATACGCAGTATTTT. This sequence encodes CASSEERADTQYF.

The CDR3 region is CASSNQLNEQFF. In DNA form, the CDR3 reads TGTGCCAGCAGCAATCAACTTAATGAGCAGTTCTTC. The V call is TRBV6-2 or TRBV6-3, the J call TRBJ2-1; D is undetermined. Between the trimmed V and J ends, which lost 6 bases and 7 bases, there was a span of 10 bases. Looked up from germline, CDR1 is MNHEY and CDR2 is SVGEGT. The CDR3 loop spans 12 amino acids.

The chain combines TRBV14 with TRBJ1-1; D gene ambiguous. CDR1 SGHDN and CDR2 FVKESK come from the germline V gene. Trimming left V 2 bases short and J 1 base short, with 8 bases between. The CDR3 is 14 residues long. CDR3: CASSQLSGNTEAFF. In DNA form, the CDR3 reads TGTGCCAGCAGCCAACTGTCCGGGAACACTGAAGCTTTCTTT. The full variable domain, in which reference TRBV14 and TRBJ1-1 provide the parts outside the CDR3, is EAGVTQFPSHSVIEKGQTVTLRCDPISGHDNLYWYRRVMGKEIKFLLHFVKESKQDESGMPNNRFLAERTGGTYSTLKVQPAELEDSGVYFCASSQLSGNTEAFFGQGTRLTVV.

The chain is built from TRBV5-1 and TRBJ2-7, with a possible D match to TRBD2 (6 bases). The length of the CDR3 is 15 residues. The germline V gene encodes CDR1 SGHRS and CDR2 YFSETQ. V shed 4 bases and J shed 4 bases, with 18 bases lying between them. CDR3 protein: CASSPDGGGGYEQYF. CDR3 DNA: TGCGCCAGCAGCCCCGACGGGGGAGGAGGGTACGAGCAGTACTTC.

Only a few counts were recorded for this clonotype. The chain recombines TRBV7-9 with TRBJ2-5, with D unclear. This CDR3 contains 16 residues. The V gene lost 3 bases and the J gene lost 1 base, with 15 bases spanning the gap. Germline CDR1 SEHNR, CDR2 FQNEAQ (reference sequence). CDR3 loop: CASSFPPDFVQETQYF. The CDR3 nucleotides read TGTGCCAGCAGCTTTCCCCCTGATTTCGTCCAAGAGACCCAGTACTTC.

This clonotype was counted between two and nine times. In nucleotides, the CDR3 is TGTGCCAGCAGCGGAGGCGACAGGGGGAGCGCTTCACCCCTCCACTTT. Residues: CASSGGDRGSASPLHF. The chain employs TRBV2 and TRBJ1-6; 9 positions agree with TRBD1. The length of the CDR3 is 16 residues. The V gene end was trimmed by 6 bases and the J gene end by 9 bases; junction bases not matched to a gene: 12. Germline V gene lookup returns CDR1 SNHLY and CDR2 FYNNEI.

This rearrangement joins TRBV7-9 to TRBJ2-2; D gene uncertain. With 4 bases removed from V and 3 bases from J, the gap between germline ends came to 6 bases. The length of the CDR3 is 13 residues. Germline CDR1 SEHNR, CDR2 FQNEAQ (reference sequence). CDR3 protein: CASSSTYTGELFF. The CDR3 DNA follows: TGTGCCAGCAGCTCTACATACACCGGGGAGCTGTTTTTT.

This clonotype appeared a single time. The chain employs TRBV24-1 and TRBJ1-5; tentative D call: TRBD1 (5 bases). This CDR3 is built from 16 residues. The V end lost 1 base, the J end lost 6 bases, and 15 bases lay between the germline ends. Germline-derived CDR1 and CDR2 are KGHDR and SFDVKD. The chain's CDR3 is CATSDLAADTSQPQHF. CDR3 bases: TGTGCCACCAGTGATTTAGCTGCGGACACTAGTCAGCCCCAGCATTTT.

This chain joins TRBV12-5 and TRBJ1-1, with D unresolved. This CDR3 has 12 amino acids. V was pared by 6 bases and J by 3 bases, with 8 bases between. Germline CDR1 is LGHNT and CDR2 is FRNRAP. DNA of the CDR3: TGTGCTAGTGGGGCCGTTTACACTGAAGCTTTCTTT. Its protein is CASGAVYTEAFF.

The genes are TRBV6-2 or TRBV6-3 and TRBJ2-5, with 7 nucleotides matching TRBD1. Per the germline V gene, CDR1 is MNHEY and CDR2 is SVGEGT. The V and J ends lost 5 bases and 5 bases, in that order; junction bases with no gene match: 11. The CDR3 consists of 15 residues. The CDR3 loop is CASSRLTGARETQYF. The CDR3 DNA follows: TGTGCCAGCAGTCGTCTAACAGGGGCCCGGGAGACCCAGTACTTC.

This clonotype has only a few counts. The chain joins TRBV4-3 to TRBJ2-1; possibly TRBD1 for D (5 bases). This CDR3 is built from 13 residues. Germline V CDR1 and CDR2: LGHNA, YSLEER. V lost 0 bases and J 13 bases, leaving 13 bases between the germline ends. In nucleotides, the CDR3 is TGCGCCAGCAGCCAAGAGCATCAGGGCCCCCAGTTCTTC. Its protein is CASSQEHQGPQFF.

V gene TRBV6-5 combines with J gene TRBJ1-5, with 8 nucleotides matching TRBD1. Germline V lookup: CDR1 MNHEY, CDR2 SVGAGI. Trimming at V came to 6 bases and at J to 8 bases, leaving 9 bases not matched to a gene. This CDR3 has 14 amino acids. CDR3 nucleotide sequence: TGTGCCAGCAGCGTCACAGGGGGTGGGGAGCCCCAGCATTTT. Its translation is CASSVTGGGEPQHF.

This clonotype was recorded many times. The J gene is TRBJ2-3, the V gene TRBV20-1, with a tentative D call TRBD2 (7 bases). Trimming pared 7 bases from V and 5 bases from J, leaving 16 bases between. CDR1 and CDR2 (germline): DFQATT, SNEGSKA (reference sequence). The CDR3 runs 13 residues. The CDR3 here is CSDQRGAGDTQYF. The CDR3 DNA is TGCAGTGATCAACGGGGGGCGGGAGATACGCAGTATTTT.

The chain couples TRBV5-1 to TRBJ2-7, with 9 bases lining up with TRBD2. Trimming removed 4 bases from V and 7 bases from J; junction bases left unmatched: 9. The CDR3 runs 14 residues. CDR1 is SGHRS, CDR2 YFSETQ, per germline. The CDR3 coding sequence is TGCGCCAGCAGCCCAGGGCTAGCGGGGAGTGAGCAGTACGTC. Amino acid sequence: CASSPGLAGSEQYV.

The genes are TRBV20-1 and TRBJ2-7; TRBD1 matches at 10 bases. This CDR3 region has 14 residues. With 2 bases clipped from V and 1 base from J, the junction kept 2 bases outside the gene matches. Germline V gives CDR1 DFQATT, CDR2 SNEGSKA (reference sequence). The CDR3: CSARWDRGSYEQYV. CDR3 nucleotides: TGCAGTGCTAGATGGGACAGGGGATCCTACGAGCAGTACGTC.

This clonotype occurred many times. This sequence joins TRBV29-1 and TRBJ2-1, with TRBD2 identical over 8 bases. Germline V gives CDR1 SQVTM, CDR2 ANQGSEA. The CDR3 totals 12 residues. J was trimmed by 10 bases and V by 6 bases; bases with no gene match: 8. CDR3 in amino acids: CSVSGLVVEQFF. The CDR3 DNA reads TGCAGCGTCTCGGGACTAGTCGTAGAGCAGTTCTTC.